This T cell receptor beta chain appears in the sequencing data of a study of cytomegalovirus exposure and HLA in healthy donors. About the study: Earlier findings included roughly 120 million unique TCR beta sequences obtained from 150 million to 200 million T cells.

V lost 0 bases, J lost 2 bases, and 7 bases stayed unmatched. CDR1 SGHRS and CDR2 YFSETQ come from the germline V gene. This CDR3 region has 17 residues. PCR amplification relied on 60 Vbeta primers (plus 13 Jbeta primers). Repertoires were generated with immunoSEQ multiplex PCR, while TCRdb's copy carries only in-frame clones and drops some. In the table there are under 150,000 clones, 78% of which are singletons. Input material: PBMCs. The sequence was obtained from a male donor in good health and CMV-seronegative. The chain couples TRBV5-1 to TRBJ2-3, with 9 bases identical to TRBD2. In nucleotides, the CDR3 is TGCGCCAGCAGCTTGGGAGCGGGACTAGCCAACACAGATACGCAGTATTTT. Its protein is CASSLGAGLANTDTQYF.